There are many counts of the clone carrying this TCR beta chain. This entry belongs to a study of neurological immune-mediated disorders. Overall study context: Of about 34 multiple sclerosis patients, some 30 were relapsing-remitting and 3 secondary progressive.

The V end was cut by 5 bases, the J end by 5 bases, with 14 bases between. This CDR3 comprises 14 residues. Germline V gene sequence: CDR1 SGHRS, CDR2 YFSETQ. The unsorted libraries were prepared from 2 million PBMCs (stored at -80 C). By 5'RACE with 10-nucleotide random UMIs, the cDNA was made. The authors obtained over 180 million TCR-beta sequences from 15-18 subjects per sequencing run. TCRdb reprocessed the 5' RACE reads with MiXCR, giving one entry per CDR3 protein. The top ten hold less than 2.5% of the sample, which has more than 75,000 distinct CDR3 sequences, about 5% seen once. The chain has TRBV5-1 and TRBJ2-1; a weak D match, TRBD2 (6 bases). The source material was PBMCs. This clonotype originated in a young woman with multiple sclerosis. The CDR3 coding sequence is TGCGCCAGCAGTGCCGGGACTCGTAACAATGAGCAGTTCTTC. Its protein is CASSAGTRNNEQFF.